This is a list of T cell receptor beta chains from one sample in a study. Each CDR3 protein is one row after TCRdb ran MiXCR on the 5' RACE reads. The table records about 62,000 distinct CDR3 sequences, around 30% of them present only once. The sequencing sample was made of tumor-infiltrating naive CD4+ T cells sorted from the breast tumor. These TCRs come from a female donor with breast cancer. Both conserved end residues are part of each CDR3. A D gene is named only where the DNA matches it firmly. Clone sizes are given selectively: once, few, many, or a class where the clone is expanded.

>TRBV10-3|many|15|TRBJ2-7|TRBD1
TGTGCCGCCCGGGGACAGGACCGCTTGGGGTACGAGCAGTACTTC
CAARGQDRLGYEQYF
>TRBV15|-|14|TRBJ1-5|TRBD1
TGTGCCACCAGCAGAGACAGGGGGCTCGCGGCCCAGCATTTT
CATSRDRGLAAQHF
>TRBV20-1|few|14|TRBJ1-1|-
TGCAGTGCGGCTCGGCCAGGGAGGAACACTGAAGCTTTCTTT
CSAARPGRNTEAFF
>TRBV9|-|15|TRBJ1-2|-
TGTGCCAGCAGCGTAAGTTCCGGTCCGGACGGTGGCTACACCTTC
CASSVSSGPDGGYTF
>TRBV20-1|-|14|TRBJ2-3|TRBD2
TGCAGTGCTAAGCGGGGGGGACTCACAGATACGCAGTATTTT
CSAKRGGLTDTQYF
>TRBV29-1|-|13|TRBJ1-5|-
TGCAGCGTTGCAGAAGATAGCAATCAGCCCCAGCATTTT
CSVAEDSNQPQHF
>TRBV12-3/TRBV12-4|-|13|TRBJ2-1|-
TGTGCCAGCAGCCTCCCTCCCAGTATTGAGCAGTTCTTC
CASSLPPSIEQFF
>TRBV6-1|-|14|TRBJ2-4|TRBD2
TGTGCCAGCAGTGGACTAGCGGGAGATGACATTCAGTACTTC
CASSGLAGDDIQYF
>TRBV6-5|-|16|TRBJ2-6|-
TGTGCCAGCAGTTACGGGAGGACAGCTGGGGCCAACGTCCTGACTTTC
CASSYGRTAGANVLTF
>TRBV6-2/TRBV6-3|-|14|TRBJ2-7|-
TGTGCCAGCAGCCCGAGGGTTTCCAACTACGAGCAGTACTTC
CASSPRVSNYEQYF
>TRBV2|many|13|TRBJ1-1|-
TGTGCCAGCAGTGAATTGGAAAACACTGAAGCTTTCTTT
CASSELENTEAFF
>TRBV6-5|-|17|TRBJ2-1|TRBD2
TGTGCCAGCAGTCAGGGACTAGCGGGAGCGAATAGAAATGAGCAGTTCTTC
CASSQGLAGANRNEQFF
>TRBV18|many|18|TRBJ2-5|-
TGTGCCAGCTCATCGACATACTCGAGTCTCGGGGCCGAAGAGACCCAGTACTTC
CASSSTYSSLGAEETQYF
>TRBV21-1|-|15|TRBJ2-7|-
TGTGCCAGCAGCAACGACAGGGACGAAATCTACGAGCAGTACTTC
CASSNDRDEIYEQYF
>TRBV12-5|-|15|TRBJ1-1|-
TGTGCTAGTGTTTCTCAGGGTATCGGGAACACTGAAGCTTTCTTT
CASVSQGIGNTEAFF
>TRBV6-5|few|17|TRBJ2-1|-
TGTGCCAGCAGTTACTCGGGGGTTAGCGCGTCCTACAATGAGCAGTTCTTC
CASSYSGVSASYNEQFF
>TRBV6-1|-|13|TRBJ2-5|-
TGTGCCAGCAGTTCCCGACCTAAAGAGACCCAGTACTTC
CASSSRPKETQYF
>TRBV5-1|many|14|TRBJ1-2|TRBD1
TGCGCCAGCAGGGGACAGGTGGGGGCCAATGGCTACACCTTC
CASRGQVGANGYTF